A single sample is the source of the 12 T cell receptor beta chains below, sequenced in a study of CDR3 diversity in severe acne. TCRdb reanalysed the PCR reads using MiXCR and keeps one entry per CDR3 protein. The sample gives some 84,000 distinct CDR3 sequences, roughly half of which show up once; about 9.4% is in the top ten. Sequencing was done on a sample of blood. The receptors shown here come from a male donor in good health, serving as a control.

This clonotype was seen a few times. The chain carries TRBV4-1 and TRBJ2-7, with unresolved D. There are 13 residues in the CDR3. Deletions cut 4 bases from V and 7 bases from J, with 14 bases between. CDR1 MGHRA and CDR2 YSYEKL come from the germline V gene. As DNA, the CDR3 is TGCGCCAGCAGCCCCAATTTAGAGGAGGAGCAGTACTTC. Amino acid sequence: CASSPNLEEEQYF.

This clonotype was counted many times. The chain joins TRBV5-1 to TRBJ2-5, with 10 bases fitting TRBD1. After removal of 4 bases from V and 1 base from J, the junction contained 13 bases not matched to a gene. The V gene's germline CDR1 is SGHRS and CDR2 YFSETQ. CDR3 length: 18 amino acids. The CDR3 DNA is TGCGCCAGCAGCACCAGATCCGGGACAGGGGTTGGCCAAGAGACCCAGTACTTC. Translating gives CASSTRSGTGVGQETQYF.

CDR3 protein: CASSTSGRYEQYF. CDR3 sequence (DNA): TGTGCCAGTAGTACTAGCGGGCGGTACGAGCAGTACTTC. The chain has TRBV19 and TRBJ2-7; 8 positions agree with TRBD2. The CDR3 sequence is 13 residues long. The V gene's germline CDR1 is LNHDA and CDR2 SQIVND (reference sequence). With V trimmed by 4 bases and J by 4 bases, 3 bases remained unmatched. The whole variable domain, filled in from reference TRBV19 and TRBJ2-7, reads DGGITQSPKYLFRKEGQNVTLSCEQNLNHDAMYWYRQDPGQGLRLIYYSQIVNDFQKGDIAEGYSVSREKKESFPLTVTSAQKNPTAFYLCASSTSGRYEQYFGPGTRLTVT.

This clonotype appeared many times. V gene TRBV6-5 combines with J gene TRBJ1-1; D might be TRBD1 (5 bases). Deletions cut 6 bases from V and 6 bases from J, with 14 bases between. The germline gives CDR1 MNHEY, CDR2 SVGAGI. The CDR3 has 13 amino acids. CDR3 in amino acids: CASRRGGTPEAFF. In DNA, the CDR3 is TGTGCCAGCAGGCGGGGAGGGACCCCTGAAGCTTTCTTT.

This clonotype was seen at least ten times. The V and J genes are TRBV3-1 and TRBJ2-2, with no clear D. The CDR3 loop spans 15 amino acids. Trimming cost V 2 bases and J 1 base, with 8 bases left between them. The germline V gene encodes CDR1 LGHDT and CDR2 YNNKEL (reference sequence). The CDR3 spells CASSQNAGNTGELFF. The CDR3 DNA reads TGTGCCAGCAGCCAAAATGCAGGGAACACCGGGGAGCTGTTTTTT.

The rearrangement uses TRBV24-1 and TRBJ1-5; TRBD1 matches at 10 bases. V dropped 1 base and J dropped 5; count of bases not matched to a gene: 7. CDR1 and CDR2 from the germline V gene are KGHDR and SFDVKD. The CDR3 contains 17 residues. The CDR3 reads CATSDFDGTGEDQPQHF. The CDR3 bases are TGTGCCACCAGTGATTTCGACGGGACAGGGGAAGATCAGCCCCAGCATTTT.

Ten or more counts support this clonotype. V usage is TRBV2 and J usage is TRBJ1-2; unclear D gene. The V gene lost 8 bases and the J gene lost 8 bases, with 18 bases spanning the gap. Germline V CDR1 and CDR2: SNHLY, FYNNEI. The CDR3 is made up of 13 amino acids. The CDR3 sequence is CASRTGLGWGYTF. CDR3 DNA: TGTGCCAGCCGGACGGGTTTGGGCTGGGGCTACACCTTC.

The V and J genes are TRBV9 and TRBJ2-1; 11 bases fit TRBD1. CDR3 length: 18 amino acids. Germline trimming cut 3 bases from V and 6 bases from J; bases unmatched to any gene: 14. The germline V gene has CDR1 SGDLS and CDR2 YYNGEE. CDR3 sequence reads: CASSAGQGAGAVRNEQFF. For the CDR3, the DNA is TGTGCCAGCAGCGCTGGACAGGGGGCGGGAGCAGTCCGCAATGAGCAGTTCTTC. The full variable domain, in which reference TRBV9 and TRBJ2-1 provide the parts outside the CDR3, is DSGVTQTPKHLITATGQRVTLRCSPRSGDLSVYWYQQSLDQGLQFLIQYYNGEERAKGNILERFSAQQFPDLHSELNLSSLELGDSALYFCASSAGQGAGAVRNEQFFGPGTRLTVL.

About this clonotype: Without the conserved terminal phenylalanine or tryptophan, this CDR3 likely stems from a read error. It is unclear where the CDR3 begins or ends on the DNA, so no DNA is shown, and the CDR3 is as TCRdb lists it. The rearrangement joins TRBV6-5 to TRBJ2-6; the listed D gene, TRBD1, was not tested against the DNA. The CDR3 region is 15 residues in length, termini included. Germline V gives CDR1 MNHEY, CDR2 SVGAGI. The CDR3 here is CASSGQGAGANVLVL.

The gene calls are TRBV7-3 and TRBJ2-1; possibly TRBD2 for D (6 bases). The CDR3 consists of 14 residues. V lost 5 bases, J lost 3 bases, and 11 bases lay in between. Germline V gives CDR1 SGHTA, CDR2 FQGTGA. The CDR3 coding sequence is TGTGCCAGCAGCCTGGTGGGGGGCTACAATGAGCAGTTCTTC. Translation: CASSLVGGYNEQFF. The variable domain in full, with the rest retrieved from reference TRBV7-3 and TRBJ2-1, is GAGVSQTPSNKVTEKGKYVELRCDPISGHTALYWYRQSLGQGPEFLIYFQGTGAADDSGLPNDRFFAVRPEGSVSTLKIQRTERGDSAVYLCASSLVGGYNEQFFGPGTRLTVL.

This sequence joins TRBV7-9 and TRBJ1-2; no firm D call. This CDR3 region has 15 residues. V lost 5 bases and J lost 2, with 15 bases in between. CDR1 is SEHNR, CDR2 FQNEAQ, per germline (reference sequence). The CDR3 sequence: CASSDASQANYGYTF. The CDR3 DNA is TGTGCCAGCAGCGACGCCTCACAAGCAAACTATGGCTACACCTTC.

The V gene is TRBV2, the J gene TRBJ1-1; no definite D call. The CDR3 spans 11 residues. The V gene's germline CDR1 is SNHLY and CDR2 FYNNEI. Here the CDR3 reads CVKGRNTEAFF. For the CDR3, the DNA is TGTGTAAAAGGGCGGAACACTGAAGCTTTCTTT.